Following are 17 T cell receptor beta chains from one sample sequenced in a study of OX40 agonist ivuxolimab in advanced cancers. Assay used: immunoSEQ multiplex PCR; TCRdb lists only in-frame clones, some missing. This table holds some 60,000 clones, around 87% found once. Sequencing was performed on CD4+ or CD8+ T cells sorted from blood, taken in a trial of the OX40 agonist ivuxolimab. These receptors came from an adult with an advanced solid tumor such as melanoma, head and neck, liver or kidney cancer.

The chain joins TRBV19 to TRBJ2-7; D possibly uses TRBD1 or TRBD2 (7 bases each). Germline V lookup: CDR1 LNHDA, CDR2 SQIVND (reference sequence). CDR3 size: 15 residues. V lost 6 bases and J 4 bases, leaving 19 bases between the germline ends. The CDR3 DNA is TGTGCCAGTAGCCGCCGGGGAGGGGGCGAGTACGAGCAGTACTTC. Translated, it gives CASSRRGGGEYEQYF.

The rearrangement uses TRBV7-9 and TRBJ1-2, with D uncertain. Looked up from germline, CDR1 is SEHNR and CDR2 is FQNEAQ (reference sequence). V shed 6 bases and J shed 2 bases, with 7 bases lying between them. This CDR3 region has 12 residues. CDR3 nucleotide sequence: TGTGCCAGCAGTACAGAAAACTATGGCTACACCTTC. This codes for CASSTENYGYTF.

This clone was recorded once. The rearrangement joins TRBV7-2 to TRBJ2-1, with 9 bases lining up with TRBD2. With V trimmed by 2 bases and J by 4 bases, 3 bases remained unmatched. Germline values: CDR1 SGHTA, CDR2 FQGNSA. The CDR3 spans 15 residues. CDR3 DNA sequence: TGTGCCAGCAGCTTATGGACTAGCGAGTACAATGAGCAGTTCTTC. Its translation: CASSLWTSEYNEQFF.

This chain joins TRBV27 and TRBJ1-5; tentatively, D is TRBD1 (5 bases). The CDR3 runs to 15 residues. The V gene's germline CDR1 is MNHEY and CDR2 SMNVEV (reference sequence). Trimming pared 5 bases from V and 5 bases from J, leaving 16 bases between. In nucleotides, the CDR3 is TGTGCCAGCAGTCCTAAGGCAGGGAGTGATCAGCCCCAGCATTTT. Residues: CASSPKAGSDQPQHF.

This rearrangement joins TRBV25-1 to TRBJ1-1; D is ambiguous. CDR3 length: 13 amino acids. Trimming cost V 6 bases and J 11 bases, with 19 bases left between them. Germline values: CDR1 MGHDK, CDR2 SYGVNS. CDR3 protein: CASSLSGAYVAFF. CDR3 nucleotide sequence: TGTGCCAGCAGCCTATCCGGCGCCTACGTGGCTTTCTTT.

The chain joins TRBV7-9 to TRBJ1-1, with TRBD1 matching over 10 bases. Germline CDR1 is SEHNR and CDR2 is FQNEAQ (reference sequence). The CDR3 is 16 residues long. The junction had 5 bases not matched to a gene; V was cut back by 3 bases and J by 1 base. The CDR3: CASSLGRDRGNTEAFF. In DNA form, the CDR3 reads TGTGCCAGCAGCTTGGGAAGGGACAGGGGGAACACTGAAGCTTTCTTT.

The rearrangement uses TRBV7-8 and TRBJ1-2; no clear D gene. CDR1 SGHVS and CDR2 FQNEAQ come from the germline V gene. The germline V and J ends were trimmed by 1 base and 4 bases, with 13 bases remaining between them. This CDR3 contains 15 residues. CDR3 sequence: CASSLVRRLTYGYTF. DNA of the CDR3: TGTGCCAGCAGCTTAGTGAGAAGGCTTACCTATGGCTACACCTTC.

This chain joins TRBV7-2 and TRBJ2-7, with 7 bases fitting TRBD1. The CDR3 totals 14 residues. Germline CDR1 is SGHTA and CDR2 is FQGNSA. Germline trimming cut 1 base from V and 2 bases from J; bases unmatched to any gene: 2. The CDR3 sequence is CASSLEGQTYEQYF. The CDR3 nucleotides are TGTGCCAGCAGCTTAGAGGGACAGACCTACGAGCAGTACTTC. Filled out from reference TRBV7-2 and TRBJ2-7, the complete variable domain reads GAGVSQSPSNKVTEKGKDVELRCDPISGHTALYWYRQSLGQGLEFLIYFQGNSAPDKSGLPSDRFSAERTGGSVSTLTIQRTQQEDSAVYLCASSLEGQTYEQYFGPGTRLTVT.

This chain links TRBV27 with TRBJ1-6; D may be TRBD1 (6 bases). Germline CDR1 MNHEY, CDR2 SMNVEV (reference sequence). This CDR3 is 14 amino acids long. Trimming took 5 bases from V and 7 from J, leaving 12 bases between them. The CDR3 is CASSTPTGNSPLHF. CDR3 DNA: TGTGCCAGCAGTACCCCGACAGGCAATTCACCCCTCCACTTT.

The chain joins TRBV5-1 to TRBJ2-2; no firm D call. This CDR3 has 15 amino acids. Per germline, CDR1 SGHRS and CDR2 YFSETQ. With 5 bases removed from V and 4 bases from J, the gap between germline ends came to 15 bases. The CDR3 loop reads CASSGEFRSTGELFF. DNA of the CDR3: TGCGCCAGCAGTGGGGAATTTAGAAGCACCGGGGAGCTGTTTTTT.

The CDR3 nucleotides are TGTGCTAGTGGTTTTTTTGGGGTCGTCTCACCCCTCCACTTT. It translates to CASGFFGVVSPLHF. The chain recombines TRBV12-5 with TRBJ1-6, with D unresolved. Germline assignment: CDR1 LGHNT and CDR2 FRNRAP. V shed 3 bases and J shed 10 bases, with 13 bases lying between them. The CDR3 covers 14 residues.

The chain has TRBV25-1 and TRBJ1-2; 8 bases agree with TRBD1. This CDR3 has 15 amino acids. V was pared by 2 bases and J by 2 bases, with 4 bases of the junction left unmatched. Germline CDR1 is MGHDK and CDR2 is SYGVNS. The DNA of the CDR3 is TGTGCCAGCAGTGAAGACAGGACAGGGAACTATGGCTACACCTTC. Amino acid sequence: CASSEDRTGNYGYTF.

V is TRBV7-2 and J is TRBJ1-1, with a tentative D call TRBD1 (5 bases). The CDR3 covers 14 residues. Germline CDR1 is SGHTA and CDR2 is FQGNSA. Trimming removed 5 bases at V and 1 base at J, with 11 bases between. The CDR3 DNA reads TGTGCCAGCAGCCCATCTGGGACGAACACTGAAGCTTTCTTT. This translates into CASSPSGTNTEAFF.

This chain links TRBV7-8 with TRBJ1-5; D call uncertain. This CDR3 is built from 16 residues. V lost 5 bases, J lost 2 bases, and 16 bases lay in between. Germline CDR1 reads SGHVS; CDR2 reads FQNEAQ. CDR3 residues: CASSPVRSEGNQPQHF. CDR3 DNA: TGTGCCAGCAGCCCGGTACGAAGTGAGGGCAATCAGCCCCAGCATTTT.

The chain recombines TRBV6-4 with TRBJ1-1; tentatively, D is TRBD1 (6 bases). Trimming removed 5 bases from V and 4 bases from J, with 17 bases in between. The CDR3 length is 15 residues. Germline V CDR1 and CDR2: MRHNA, SNTAGT. Here the CDR3 reads CASSHRDTDCTEAFF. The CDR3 nucleotides read TGTGCCAGCAGTCACCGGGACACGGATTGCACTGAAGCTTTCTTT.

The table lists this clone with a few counts. The rearrangement joins TRBV7-8 to TRBJ2-7; D is perhaps TRBD2 (5 bases). Germline-derived CDR1 and CDR2 are SGHVS and FQNEAQ. Trimming shortened V by 1 base and J by 5 bases, and 21 bases separated the two germline ends. This CDR3 has 17 residues. In DNA, the CDR3 is TGTGCCAGCAGCTTAGATATCCTGGACGCTCTCGGGAACGAGCAGTACTTC. This translates into CASSLDILDALGNEQYF.

This sequence joins TRBV9 and TRBJ1-5, with TRBD1 identical over 8 bases. The CDR3 runs to 13 residues. Germline V gene lookup returns CDR1 SGDLS and CDR2 YYNGEE. Trimming took 2 bases from V and 6 from J; bases not matched to a gene: 1. In nucleotides, the CDR3 is TGTGCCAGCAGCGTCGACAGGGGTCAGCCCCAGCATTTT. As protein: CASSVDRGQPQHF.